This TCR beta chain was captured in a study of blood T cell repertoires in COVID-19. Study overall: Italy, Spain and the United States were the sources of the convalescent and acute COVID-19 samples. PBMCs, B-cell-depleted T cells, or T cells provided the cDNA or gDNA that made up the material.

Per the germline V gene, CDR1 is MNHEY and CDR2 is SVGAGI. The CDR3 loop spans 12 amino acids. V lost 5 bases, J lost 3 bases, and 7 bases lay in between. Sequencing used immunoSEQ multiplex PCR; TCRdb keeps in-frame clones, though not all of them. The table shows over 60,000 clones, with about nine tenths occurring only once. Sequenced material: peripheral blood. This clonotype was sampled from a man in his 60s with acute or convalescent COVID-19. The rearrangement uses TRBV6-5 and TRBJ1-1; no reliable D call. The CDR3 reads CASSNSHTEAFF. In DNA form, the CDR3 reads TGTGCCAGCAGTAACAGTCACACTGAAGCTTTCTTT.